This is a list of T cell receptor beta chains from one sample in a study. TCRdb itself ran the 5' RACE reads through MiXCR, one entry per CDR3 protein. Among over 50,000 distinct CDR3 sequences listed, approximately 23% were seen once. The specimen sequenced was tumor-infiltrating naive CD4+ T cells sorted from the breast tumor. The receptors here all came from a female donor with breast cancer. CDR3s include the opening cysteine and the closing phenylalanine or tryptophan. The order of the fields is J gene, clone size, V gene, D gene, CDR3 DNA, CDR3 protein. A D gene is named only where the DNA matches it firmly. Rows give clone size only sometimes, using once, few, many, or a class for an expanded clone.

j_gene: TRBJ2-3; abundance: few; v_gene: TRBV7-2; d_gene: NA; CDR3nt: TGTGCCAGCAGCTTCTTCGGGGCAGGGGGCACAGATACGCAGTATTTT; CDR3aa: CASSFFGAGGTDTQYF
j_gene: TRBJ1-1; abundance: many; v_gene: TRBV6-2/TRBV6-3; d_gene: NA; CDR3nt: TGTGCCAGCAGTGACCGAGAGGCAGGGAACACTGAAGCTTTCTTT; CDR3aa: CASSDREAGNTEAFF
j_gene: TRBJ2-3; abundance: NA; v_gene: TRBV7-3; d_gene: TRBD2; CDR3nt: TGTGCCAGCAGCCTTAGCGGGAGCCCAGATACGCAGTATTTT; CDR3aa: CASSLSGSPDTQYF
j_gene: TRBJ2-3; abundance: NA; v_gene: TRBV7-6; d_gene: NA; CDR3nt: TGTGCCAGCAGCTTAGTAGACCGCCACACAGATACGCAGTATTTT; CDR3aa: CASSLVDRHTDTQYF
j_gene: TRBJ2-7; abundance: NA; v_gene: TRBV27; d_gene: NA; CDR3nt: TGTGCCAGCAGTTTATCGGGCACCACCTACGAGCAGTACTTC; CDR3aa: CASSLSGTTYEQYF
j_gene: TRBJ2-1; abundance: few; v_gene: TRBV5-4; d_gene: NA; CDR3nt: TGTGCCAGCAGCTTGTACACTGCCAGCGCGGCTGAGCAGTTCTTC; CDR3aa: CASSLYTASAAEQFF
j_gene: TRBJ2-5; abundance: many; v_gene: TRBV15; d_gene: NA; CDR3nt: TGTGCCACCAGCTACGAGGAGCAGACCCAGTACTTC; CDR3aa: CATSYEEQTQYF
j_gene: TRBJ2-7; abundance: NA; v_gene: TRBV5-1; d_gene: TRBD2; CDR3nt: TGCGCCAGCAGCTTGGCGGGAGGGCTGGGAGAGCAGTACTTC; CDR3aa: CASSLAGGLGEQYF
j_gene: TRBJ2-7; abundance: NA; v_gene: TRBV5-5; d_gene: TRBD1; CDR3nt: TGTGCCGGCAGCGCCCGGGACAGGGGGTCCGAGCAGTACTTC; CDR3aa: CAGSARDRGSEQYF
j_gene: TRBJ2-3; abundance: NA; v_gene: TRBV4-2; d_gene: NA; CDR3nt: TGTGCCAGCAGCCAAGAAAGGAGGCTGACAGATACGCAGTATTTT; CDR3aa: CASSQERRLTDTQYF
j_gene: TRBJ1-1; abundance: NA; v_gene: TRBV7-9; d_gene: NA; CDR3nt: TGTGCCAGCAGCTCTGCGAGGGGAAACACTGAAGCTTTCTTT; CDR3aa: CASSSARGNTEAFF
j_gene: TRBJ2-5; abundance: NA; v_gene: TRBV25-1; d_gene: NA; CDR3nt: TGTGCCAGCAGTGAACCGGGACCCGTGGGAGAGACCCAGTACTTC; CDR3aa: CASSEPGPVGETQYF
j_gene: TRBJ1-5; abundance: few; v_gene: TRBV27; d_gene: NA; CDR3nt: TGTGCCAGCAGACCGACCGGGGGCGGCCAGCCCCAGCATTTT; CDR3aa: CASRPTGGGQPQHF
j_gene: TRBJ2-3; abundance: NA; v_gene: TRBV20-1; d_gene: NA; CDR3nt: TGCAGTGCTCCCTCCATGGGAGTAGGAGATACGCAGTATTTT; CDR3aa: CSAPSMGVGDTQYF
j_gene: TRBJ2-3; abundance: few; v_gene: TRBV29-1; d_gene: NA; CDR3nt: TGCAGCGTTCGCCAGGGGAGAGGCACAGATACGCAGTATTTT; CDR3aa: CSVRQGRGTDTQYF
j_gene: TRBJ2-6; abundance: NA; v_gene: TRBV5-1; d_gene: TRBD1; CDR3nt: TGCGCCAGCAGCCTGGGGACAGGTGGGGCCAACGTCCTGACTTTC; CDR3aa: CASSLGTGGANVLTF
j_gene: TRBJ2-1; abundance: NA; v_gene: TRBV11-2; d_gene: TRBD2; CDR3nt: TGTGCCAGCAGCAGGACTAGCGGGGAGCAGTTCTTC; CDR3aa: CASSRTSGEQFF
j_gene: TRBJ2-6; abundance: few; v_gene: TRBV28; d_gene: TRBD1; CDR3nt: TGTGCCAGCAGACGACAGGGGAACGCTGGGGCCAACGTCCTGACTTTC; CDR3aa: CASRRQGNAGANVLTF
j_gene: TRBJ2-6; abundance: NA; v_gene: TRBV28; d_gene: NA; CDR3nt: TGTGCCAGCACCCCGGCCCACCTAGGGTCTGGGGCCAACGTCCTGACTTTC; CDR3aa: CASTPAHLGSGANVLTF
j_gene: TRBJ2-5; abundance: NA; v_gene: TRBV20-1; d_gene: TRBD2; CDR3nt: TGCAGTGCTAGCGGTAGCGGGAGGACGTACCAAGAGACCCAGTACTTC; CDR3aa: CSASGSGRTYQETQYF
j_gene: TRBJ2-1; abundance: few; v_gene: TRBV6-5; d_gene: NA; CDR3nt: TGTGCCAGCAGCCCATATAGCGGATCCTACAATGAGCAGTTCTTC; CDR3aa: CASSPYSGSYNEQFF
j_gene: TRBJ1-5; abundance: few; v_gene: TRBV19; d_gene: NA; CDR3nt: TGTGCCAGTAGTATCTTGGGGGGCGAACAGCCCCAGCATTTT; CDR3aa: CASSILGGEQPQHF
j_gene: TRBJ2-7; abundance: NA; v_gene: TRBV7-2; d_gene: NA; CDR3nt: TGTGCCAGCAGCCCCCATGCAGGCCTTACCTACGAGCAGTACTTC; CDR3aa: CASSPHAGLTYEQYF
j_gene: TRBJ2-5; abundance: NA; v_gene: TRBV11-2; d_gene: NA; CDR3nt: TGTGCCAGCAGCTTGACCCGGAGAGGAGAGACCCAGTACTTC; CDR3aa: CASSLTRRGETQYF